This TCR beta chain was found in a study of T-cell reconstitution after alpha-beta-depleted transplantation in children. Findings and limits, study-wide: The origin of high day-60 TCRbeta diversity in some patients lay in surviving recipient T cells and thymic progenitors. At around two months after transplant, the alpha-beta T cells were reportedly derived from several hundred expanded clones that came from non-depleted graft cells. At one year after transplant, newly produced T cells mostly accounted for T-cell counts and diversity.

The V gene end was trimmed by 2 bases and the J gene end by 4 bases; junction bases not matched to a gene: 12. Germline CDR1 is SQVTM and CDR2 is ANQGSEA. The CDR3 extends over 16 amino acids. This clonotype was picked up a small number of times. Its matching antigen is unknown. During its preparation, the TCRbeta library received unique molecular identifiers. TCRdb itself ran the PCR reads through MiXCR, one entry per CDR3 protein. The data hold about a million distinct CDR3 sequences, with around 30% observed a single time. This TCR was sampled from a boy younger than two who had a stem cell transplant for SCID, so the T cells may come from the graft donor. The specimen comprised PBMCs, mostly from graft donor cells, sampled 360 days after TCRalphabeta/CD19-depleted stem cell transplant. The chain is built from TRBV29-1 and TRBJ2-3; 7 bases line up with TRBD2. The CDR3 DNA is TGCAGCGTTGAATGGGTGAGCGGGGAGACAGCAGATACGCAGTATTTT. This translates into CSVEWVSGETADTQYF.